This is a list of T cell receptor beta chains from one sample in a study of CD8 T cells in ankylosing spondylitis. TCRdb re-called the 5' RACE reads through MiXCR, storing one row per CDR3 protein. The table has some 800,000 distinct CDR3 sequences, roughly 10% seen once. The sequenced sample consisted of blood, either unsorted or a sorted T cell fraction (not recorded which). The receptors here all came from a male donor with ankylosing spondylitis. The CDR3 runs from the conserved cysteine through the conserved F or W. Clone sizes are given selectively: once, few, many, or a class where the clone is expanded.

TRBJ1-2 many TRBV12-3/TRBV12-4 CASSLIGGYTF
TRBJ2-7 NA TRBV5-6 CASSHPTGENSSYEQYF
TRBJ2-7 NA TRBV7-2 CASSLRGGARYF
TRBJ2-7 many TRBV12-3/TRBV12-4 CASRSFRGRYEQYF
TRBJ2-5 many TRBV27 CASSLSLAAALETQYF
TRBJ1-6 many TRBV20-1 CSAKPGGSPLHF
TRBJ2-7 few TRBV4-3 CASSFFGSGNEQYF
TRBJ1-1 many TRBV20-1 CSASPGTMNTEAFF
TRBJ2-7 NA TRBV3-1 CASSRLGQGNYEQYF
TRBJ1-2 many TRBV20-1 CSAVAGIVYGYTF
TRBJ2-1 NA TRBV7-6 CASSPRRDEQFF
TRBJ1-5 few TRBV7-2 CASSQPGSDQPQHF
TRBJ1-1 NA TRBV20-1 CSAVQGPLNTEAFF
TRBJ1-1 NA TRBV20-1 CSASSGQRNTEAFF
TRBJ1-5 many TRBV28 CASSARFSNQPQHF
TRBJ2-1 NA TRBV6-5 CASSYPLPSINEQFF
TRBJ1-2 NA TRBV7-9 CASSLAMGRYGYTF
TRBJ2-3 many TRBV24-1 CATSDPRRADTQYF
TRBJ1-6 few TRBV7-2 CASSLGAHNSPLHF
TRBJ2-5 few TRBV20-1 CSASKLDQETQYF
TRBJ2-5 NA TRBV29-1 CSVEVRGRETQYF
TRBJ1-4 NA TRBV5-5 CASSLFNEKLFF
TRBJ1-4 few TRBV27 CASSLGYRGDEKLFF
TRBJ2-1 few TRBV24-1 CATGLGGYNEQFF
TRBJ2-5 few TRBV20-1 CSAGPGAQETQYF
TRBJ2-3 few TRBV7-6 CASSQTGMAQYF
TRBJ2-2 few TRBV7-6 CASSPLGLENTGELFF
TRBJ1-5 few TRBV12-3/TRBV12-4 CASSLGRGANQPQHF
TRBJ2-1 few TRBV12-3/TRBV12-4 CASSLGTGLKVYNEQFF
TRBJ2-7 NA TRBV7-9 CASSLGLGDEQYF
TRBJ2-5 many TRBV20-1 CSARTSGDLRTQYF
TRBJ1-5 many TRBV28 CASSLNPGSRRPQHF
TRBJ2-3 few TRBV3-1 CASSQGGVDTQYF
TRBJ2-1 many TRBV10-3 CAISEIAPSSYNEQFF
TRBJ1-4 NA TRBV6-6 CASSYDWKVFF
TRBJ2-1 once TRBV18 CASSPYGIDEQFF
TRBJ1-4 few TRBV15 CATSRGPTEKLFF